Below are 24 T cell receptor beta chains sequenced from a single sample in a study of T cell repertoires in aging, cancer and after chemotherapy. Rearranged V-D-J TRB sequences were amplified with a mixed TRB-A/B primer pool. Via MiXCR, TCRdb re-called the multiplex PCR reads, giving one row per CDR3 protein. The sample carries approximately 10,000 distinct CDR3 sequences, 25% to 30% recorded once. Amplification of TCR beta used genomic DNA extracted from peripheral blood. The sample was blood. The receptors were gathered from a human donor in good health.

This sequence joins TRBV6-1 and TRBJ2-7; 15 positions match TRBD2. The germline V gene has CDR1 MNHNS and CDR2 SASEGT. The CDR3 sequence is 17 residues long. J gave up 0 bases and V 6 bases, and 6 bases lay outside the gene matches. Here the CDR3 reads CASSPGLAGGDSYEQYF. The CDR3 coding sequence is TGTGCCAGCAGCCCTGGACTAGCGGGAGGGGACTCCTACGAGCAGTACTTC.

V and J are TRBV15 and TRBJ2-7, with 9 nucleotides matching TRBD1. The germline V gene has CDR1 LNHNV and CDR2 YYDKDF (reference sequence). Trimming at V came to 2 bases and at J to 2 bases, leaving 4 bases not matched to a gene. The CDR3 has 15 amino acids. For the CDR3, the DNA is TGTGCCACCAGCAGAAGACGACAGGGGGCCTACGAGCAGTACTTC. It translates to CATSRRRQGAYEQYF.

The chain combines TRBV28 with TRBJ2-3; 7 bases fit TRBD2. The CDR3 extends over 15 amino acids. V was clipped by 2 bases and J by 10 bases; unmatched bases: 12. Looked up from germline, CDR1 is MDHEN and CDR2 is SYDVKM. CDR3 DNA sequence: TGTGCCAGCAGTTTACCGACTAGCAGGTATATCGCGCAGTATTTT. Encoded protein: CASSLPTSRYIAQYF.

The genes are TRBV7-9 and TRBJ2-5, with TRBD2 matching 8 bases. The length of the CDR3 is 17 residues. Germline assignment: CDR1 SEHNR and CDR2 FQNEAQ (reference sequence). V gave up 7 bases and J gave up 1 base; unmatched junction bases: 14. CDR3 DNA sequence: TGTGCCAGCACTCTGAGGACCGGGGGGGCGATCCAAGAGACCCAGTACTTC. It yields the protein CASTLRTGGAIQETQYF.

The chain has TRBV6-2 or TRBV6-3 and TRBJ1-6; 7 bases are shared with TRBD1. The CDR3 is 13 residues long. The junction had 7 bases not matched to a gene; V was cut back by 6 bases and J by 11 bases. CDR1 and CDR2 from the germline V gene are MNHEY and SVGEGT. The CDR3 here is CASSRQGSAPLHF. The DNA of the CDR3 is TGTGCCAGCAGCCGACAGGGATCTGCACCCCTCCACTTT.

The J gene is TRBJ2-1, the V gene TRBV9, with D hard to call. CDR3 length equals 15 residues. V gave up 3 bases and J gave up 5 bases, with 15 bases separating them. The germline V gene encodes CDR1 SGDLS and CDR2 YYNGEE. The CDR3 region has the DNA TGTGCCAGCAGCGATGACCCCTCCTTAAACAATGAGCAGTTCTTC. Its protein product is CASSDDPSLNNEQFF.

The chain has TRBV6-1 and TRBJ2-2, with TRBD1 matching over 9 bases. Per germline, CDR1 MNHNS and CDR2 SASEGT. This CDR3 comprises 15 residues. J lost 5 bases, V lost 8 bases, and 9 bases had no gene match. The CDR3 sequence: CASALGQGLTGELFF. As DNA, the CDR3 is TGTGCCAGCGCATTGGGACAGGGCCTAACCGGGGAGCTGTTTTTT.

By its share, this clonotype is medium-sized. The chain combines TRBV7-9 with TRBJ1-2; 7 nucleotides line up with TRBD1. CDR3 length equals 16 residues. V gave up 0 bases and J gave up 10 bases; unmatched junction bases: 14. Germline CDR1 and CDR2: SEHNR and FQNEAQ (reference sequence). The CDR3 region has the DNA TGTGCCAGCAGCTTAGCCCCCCGGGACAGCGCTCCCTACTACACCTTC. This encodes CASSLAPRDSAPYYTF.

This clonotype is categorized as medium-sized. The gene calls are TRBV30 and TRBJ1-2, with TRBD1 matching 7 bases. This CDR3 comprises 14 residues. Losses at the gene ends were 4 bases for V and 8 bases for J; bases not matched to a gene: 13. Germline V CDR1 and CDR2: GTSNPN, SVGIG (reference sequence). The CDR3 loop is CAWTLPDRPEGYTF. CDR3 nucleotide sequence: TGTGCCTGGACCCTACCGGACAGGCCGGAGGGCTACACCTTC.

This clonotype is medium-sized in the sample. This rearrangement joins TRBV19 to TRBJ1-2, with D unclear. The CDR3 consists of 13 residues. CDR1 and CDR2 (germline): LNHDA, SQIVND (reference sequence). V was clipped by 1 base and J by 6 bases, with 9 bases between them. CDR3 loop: CASSIADSDGYTF. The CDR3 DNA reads TGTGCCAGTAGTATAGCTGACTCCGATGGCTACACCTTC.

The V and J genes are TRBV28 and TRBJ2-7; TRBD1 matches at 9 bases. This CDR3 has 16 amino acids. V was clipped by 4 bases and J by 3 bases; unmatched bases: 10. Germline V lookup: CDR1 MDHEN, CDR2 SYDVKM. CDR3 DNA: TGTGCCAGCAGTTCCAACAGGGGGCGCAGGGACTACGAGCAGTACTTC. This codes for CASSSNRGRRDYEQYF.

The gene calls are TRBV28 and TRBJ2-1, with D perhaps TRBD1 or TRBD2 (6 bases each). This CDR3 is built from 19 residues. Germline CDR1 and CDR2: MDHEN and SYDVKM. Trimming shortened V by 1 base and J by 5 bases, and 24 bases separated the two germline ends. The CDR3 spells CASSLSGAGGGNAHNEQFF. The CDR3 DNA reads TGTGCCAGCAGTTTATCGGGGGCAGGAGGGGGGAATGCCCACAATGAGCAGTTCTTC.

CDR3 sequence (DNA): TGTGCCAGCAGCCTTACTAGCGGGAGCTCCTACGAGCAGTACTTC. Translated, it gives CASSLTSGSSYEQYF. The chain couples TRBV11-1 to TRBJ2-7; 11 nucleotides match TRBD2. V trimming: 5 bases; J trimming: 0 bases; junction bases outside the gene matches: 3. The CDR3 runs to 15 residues. Germline loops: CDR1 SGHAT, CDR2 FQDESV (reference sequence).

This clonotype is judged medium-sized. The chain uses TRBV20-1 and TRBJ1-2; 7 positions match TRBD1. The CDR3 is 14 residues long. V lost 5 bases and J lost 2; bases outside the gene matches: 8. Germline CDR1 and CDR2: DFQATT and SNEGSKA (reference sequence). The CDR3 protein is CSAFLPGQNYGYTF. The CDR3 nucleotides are TGCAGTGCTTTCCTACCGGGACAGAACTATGGCTACACCTTC.

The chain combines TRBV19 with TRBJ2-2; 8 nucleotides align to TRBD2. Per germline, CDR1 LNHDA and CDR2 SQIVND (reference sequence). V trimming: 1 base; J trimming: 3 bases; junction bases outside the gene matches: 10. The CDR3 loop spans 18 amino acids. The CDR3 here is CASSIALGRAVYTGELFF. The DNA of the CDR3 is TGTGCCAGTAGTATAGCCCTCGGGAGGGCCGTGTACACCGGGGAGCTGTTTTTT.

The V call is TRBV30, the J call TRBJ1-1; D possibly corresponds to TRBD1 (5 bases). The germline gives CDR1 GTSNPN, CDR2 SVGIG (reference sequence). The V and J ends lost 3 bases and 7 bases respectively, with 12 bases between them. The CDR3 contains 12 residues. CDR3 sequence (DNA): TGTGCCTGGAGCCGGCACAGGTTTGAAGCTTTCTTT. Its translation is CAWSRHRFEAFF.

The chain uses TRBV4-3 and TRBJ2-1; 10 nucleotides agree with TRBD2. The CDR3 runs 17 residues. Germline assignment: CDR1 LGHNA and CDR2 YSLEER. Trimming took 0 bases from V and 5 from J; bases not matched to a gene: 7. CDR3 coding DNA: TGCGCCAGCAGCCAAGAGGGGAGCGGGAGGGCCAACAATGAGCAGTTCTTC. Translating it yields CASSQEGSGRANNEQFF.

The CDR3: CASSRGAGGMYEQYF. The CDR3 DNA reads TGCGCCAGCAGCCGGGGGGCCGGGGGCATGTACGAGCAGTACTTC. V gene TRBV5-1 combines with J gene TRBJ2-7, with a weak D call TRBD2 (7 bases). This CDR3 region has 15 residues. Germline V gene lookup returns CDR1 SGHRS and CDR2 YFSETQ. Trimming took 4 bases from V and 4 from J, leaving 18 bases between them.

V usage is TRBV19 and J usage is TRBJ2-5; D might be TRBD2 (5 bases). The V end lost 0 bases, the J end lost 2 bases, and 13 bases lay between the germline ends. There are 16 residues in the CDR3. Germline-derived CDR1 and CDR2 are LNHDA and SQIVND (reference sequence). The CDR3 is CASSIDSRPGQETQYF. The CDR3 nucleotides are TGTGCCAGTAGTATAGATTCTCGTCCGGGACAAGAGACCCAGTACTTC. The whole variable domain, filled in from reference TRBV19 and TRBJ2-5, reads DGGITQSPKYLFRKEGQNVTLSCEQNLNHDAMYWYRQDPGQGLRLIYYSQIVNDFQKGDIAEGYSVSREKKESFPLTVTSAQKNPTAFYLCASSIDSRPGQETQYFGPGTRLLVL.

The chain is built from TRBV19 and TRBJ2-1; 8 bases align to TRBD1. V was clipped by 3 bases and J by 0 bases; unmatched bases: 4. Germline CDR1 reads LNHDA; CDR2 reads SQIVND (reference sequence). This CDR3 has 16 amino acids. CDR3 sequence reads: CASSMVGTGSYNEQFF. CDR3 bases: TGTGCCAGTAGTATGGTTGGGACAGGCTCCTACAATGAGCAGTTCTTC.

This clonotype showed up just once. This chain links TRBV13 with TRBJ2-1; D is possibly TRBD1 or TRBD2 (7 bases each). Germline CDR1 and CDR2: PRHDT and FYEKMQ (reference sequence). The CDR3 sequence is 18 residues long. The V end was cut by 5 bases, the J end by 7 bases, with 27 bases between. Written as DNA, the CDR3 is TGTGCCAGCAGCCCACGACACCCCGACAGGGAGGGATGGAATGAGCAGTTCTTC. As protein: CASSPRHPDREGWNEQFF.

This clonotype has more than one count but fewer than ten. The CDR3 DNA reads as TGTGCCATCAGTGGACAGGAAAGCTCCTACAATGAGCAGTTCTTC. Protein: CAISGQESSYNEQFF. The V gene is TRBV10-3, the J gene TRBJ2-1, with a possible D match to TRBD1 (6 bases). With 4 bases removed from V and 0 bases from J, the gap between germline ends came to 10 bases. This CDR3 has 15 residues. CDR1 and CDR2 (germline): ENHRY, SYGVKD.

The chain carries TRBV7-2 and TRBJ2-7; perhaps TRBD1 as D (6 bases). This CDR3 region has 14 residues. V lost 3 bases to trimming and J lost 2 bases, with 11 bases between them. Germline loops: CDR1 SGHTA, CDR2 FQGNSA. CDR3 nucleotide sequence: TGTGCCAGCAGCTTCTACAGGGATACCTACGAGCAGTACTTC. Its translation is CASSFYRDTYEQYF.

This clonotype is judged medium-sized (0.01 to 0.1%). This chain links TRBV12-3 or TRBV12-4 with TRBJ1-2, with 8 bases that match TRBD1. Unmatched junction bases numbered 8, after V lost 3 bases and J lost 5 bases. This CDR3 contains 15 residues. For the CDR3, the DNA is TGTGCCAGCAGTTTCCGACAGGGGCGAGGGTATGGCTACACCTTC. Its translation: CASSFRQGRGYGYTF.